One sample yielded the 30 T cell receptor beta chains listed below, sequenced in a study of blood T cell repertoires in COVID-19. Repertoires were generated with immunoSEQ multiplex PCR, while TCRdb's copy carries only in-frame clones and drops some. The sample carries about 54,000 clones, around nine tenths recorded once. Sequences were obtained from peripheral blood. Receptor source: a human donor in a cohort sampled during active COVID-19.

This clone was detected only a few times. The gene calls are TRBV3-1 (or the pseudogene TRBV3-2) and TRBJ1-6; no reliable D call. The CDR3 has 14 amino acids. Germline CDR1 is LGHDT and CDR2 is YNNKEL (reference sequence). V was pared by 0 bases and J by 5 bases, with 5 bases between. CDR3 DNA: TGTGCCAGCAGCCAAGACTCTAATAATTCACCCCTCCACTTT. Amino acid sequence: CASSQDSNNSPLHF.

The V call is TRBV3-1 (or the pseudogene TRBV3-2), the J call TRBJ2-4; possible D gene TRBD2, 6 bases. Germline V gives CDR1 LGHDT, CDR2 YNNKEL (reference sequence). The CDR3 covers 13 residues. With 3 bases removed from V and 14 bases from J, the gap between germline ends came to 17 bases. CDR3 DNA: TGTGCCAGCAGCCAGAGGTCTAGCGCCTCCGAGTACTTC. As protein: CASSQRSSASEYF.

The genes are TRBV9 and TRBJ2-7; 8 nucleotides align to TRBD1. Trimming removed 0 bases from V and 1 base from J; junction bases left unmatched: 3. The CDR3 extends over 15 amino acids. The germline gives CDR1 SGDLS, CDR2 YYNGEE. The CDR3 nucleotides read TGTGCCAGCAGCGTAGAGCAGGGGGCTTCCTACGAGCAGTACTTC. Amino acid sequence: CASSVEQGASYEQYF. Together with reference TRBV9 and TRBJ2-7, the CDR3 gives the full variable domain: DSGVTQTPKHLITATGQRVTLRCSPRSGDLSVYWYQQSLDQGLQFLIQYYNGEERAKGNILERFSAQQFPDLHSELNLSSLELGDSALYFCASSVEQGASYEQYFGPGTRLTVT.

The chain employs TRBV6-5 and TRBJ2-3; D might be TRBD2 (6 bases). The germline V gene encodes CDR1 MNHEY and CDR2 SVGAGI. The V and J ends lost 5 bases and 3 bases respectively, with 15 bases between them. The CDR3 sequence is 15 residues long. CDR3 sequence reads: CASSTGGVRTDTQYF. CDR3 in DNA: TGTGCCAGCAGTACCGGCGGGGTTAGGACAGATACGCAGTATTTT.

This clone was counted once. The chain uses TRBV7-2 and TRBJ2-2; the match to TRBD1 covers 7 bases. The CDR3 totals 15 residues. Germline CDR1 SGHTA, CDR2 FQGNSA. With V trimmed by 0 bases and J by 5 bases, 3 bases remained unmatched. CDR3 in DNA: TGTGCCAGCAGCTTAGCGGCAGGGGGTACCGGGGAGCTGTTTTTT. The encoded protein is CASSLAAGGTGELFF.

Here the CDR3 reads CASSRRVRADTQYF. The CDR3 DNA follows: TGTGCCAGCAGCCGCAGGGTTCGCGCAGATACGCAGTATTTT. The V call is TRBV7-2, the J call TRBJ2-3; D is possibly TRBD1 (5 bases). Trimming took 5 bases from V and 4 from J, leaving 13 bases between them. The germline gives CDR1 SGHTA, CDR2 FQGNSA. The CDR3 runs 14 residues.

The chain has TRBV28 and TRBJ2-7; D perhaps matches TRBD1 (6 bases). The CDR3 has 14 amino acids. Germline V gives CDR1 MDHEN, CDR2 SYDVKM. V was clipped by 4 bases and J by 0 bases, with 10 bases between them. The CDR3 is CASSWTANSYEQYF. The CDR3 coding sequence is TGTGCCAGCAGTTGGACAGCGAACTCCTACGAGCAGTACTTC. The whole variable domain, remainder taken from reference TRBV28 and TRBJ2-7, is DVKVTQSSRYLVKRTGEKVFLECVQDMDHENMFWYRQDPGLGLRLIYFSYDVKMKEKGDIPEGYSVSREKKERFSLILESASTNQTSMYLCASSWTANSYEQYFGPGTRLTVT.

This chain uses TRBV9 with TRBJ1-2; D uncertain. The CDR3 length is 14 residues. The V end lost 0 bases, the J end lost 8 bases, and 14 bases lay between the germline ends. From germline, CDR1 is SGDLS and CDR2 YYNGEE. The CDR3 region is CASSVAPGVWGYTF. As DNA, the CDR3 is TGTGCCAGCAGCGTAGCGCCCGGGGTTTGGGGCTACACCTTC.

This chain connects TRBV5-1 to TRBJ1-4; a possible D gene is TRBD1 (5 bases). The V end was cut by 1 base, the J end by 4 bases, with 8 bases between. This CDR3 contains 14 residues. The germline CDR1 and CDR2 sequences are SGHRS and YFSETQ. CDR3 amino acids: CASSLSGGNEKLFF. CDR3 in DNA: TGCGCCAGCAGCTTGTCGGGGGGTAATGAAAAACTGTTTTTT.

This chain connects TRBV7-2 to TRBJ2-7; 8 bases are a match to TRBD1. V gave up 2 bases and J gave up 6 bases; unmatched junction bases: 15. Germline-derived CDR1 and CDR2 are SGHTA and FQGNSA. This CDR3 spans 17 amino acids. The CDR3 loop is CASSLTRARTGQSEQYF. CDR3 DNA: TGTGCCAGCAGCTTAACCAGAGCCCGGACAGGGCAGTCCGAGCAGTACTTC. Variable domain in full (rest from reference TRBV7-2 and TRBJ2-7): GAGVSQSPSNKVTEKGKDVELRCDPISGHTALYWYRQSLGQGLEFLIYFQGNSAPDKSGLPSDRFSAERTGGSVSTLTIQRTQQEDSAVYLCASSLTRARTGQSEQYFGPGTRLTVT.

J is TRBJ2-3 and V is TRBV19; TRBD2 aligns across 16 bases. Trimming took 5 bases from V and 3 from J; bases not matched to a gene: 5. Per germline, CDR1 LNHDA and CDR2 SQIVND (reference sequence). The CDR3 totals 17 residues. The CDR3 reads CASSLGTSGGGTDTQYF. The CDR3, as DNA: TGTGCCAGTAGTCTCGGGACTAGCGGGGGGGGAACAGATACGCAGTATTTT.

The V gene is TRBV10-2, the J gene TRBJ2-5, with D perhaps TRBD1 (6 bases). CDR1 is WSHSY and CDR2 is SAAADI in the germline V gene. The CDR3 extends over 13 amino acids. V was trimmed by 6 bases and J by 1 base, leaving 9 bases between them. The CDR3 DNA reads TGCGCCAGCAGGAGGGGGTCCCAAGAGACCCAGTACTTC. Translated: CASRRGSQETQYF.

This chain joins TRBV5-8 and TRBJ1-5; D uncertain. V was clipped by 1 base and J by 6 bases, with 14 bases between them. The CDR3 spans 15 residues. Per germline, CDR1 SGHTS and CDR2 YDEGEE. This CDR3 is CASSLRGGSIQPQHF. In nucleotides, the CDR3 is TGTGCCAGCAGCTTGCGGGGTGGATCTATTCAGCCCCAGCATTTT.

The rearrangement joins TRBV7-9 to TRBJ1-1; TRBD1 matches 10 bases. Germline CDR1 is SEHNR and CDR2 is FQNEAQ (reference sequence). The J segment lost 5 bases and the V segment lost 7 bases, leaving 7 bases of the junction unmatched. The CDR3 runs to 14 residues. The CDR3 nucleotides are TGTGCCAGCACGCGCGGGACAGGGGCAACTGAAGCTTTCTTT. It translates to CASTRGTGATEAFF.

The chain links TRBV20-1 to TRBJ1-5; D is uncertain. Germline lookup yields CDR1 DFQATT and CDR2 SNEGSKA (reference sequence). This CDR3 spans 14 amino acids. Trimming shortened V by 3 bases and J by 4 bases, and 13 bases separated the two germline ends. The CDR3 bases are TGCAGTGCTAGTCTCGGGTGGCTTAATCAGCCCCAGCATTTT. Translating gives CSASLGWLNQPQHF.

This clone was found a few times. The V and J genes are TRBV7-2 and TRBJ2-7; D might be TRBD1 (6 bases). Germline V lookup: CDR1 SGHTA, CDR2 FQGNSA. The CDR3 totals 14 residues. Trimming removed 4 bases from V and 6 bases from J, with 16 bases in between. In DNA, the CDR3 is TGTGCCAGCAGCTCGGGGCAGGGGTTTGGCGAGCAGTACTTC. As protein: CASSSGQGFGEQYF.

The chain employs TRBV6-1 and TRBJ1-5, with D unresolved. The CDR3 extends over 14 amino acids. V was trimmed by 3 bases and J by 0 bases, leaving 6 bases between them. The germline gives CDR1 MNHNS, CDR2 SASEGT. The CDR3 sequence: CASSESVSNQPQHF. For the CDR3, the DNA is TGTGCCAGCAGTGAGTCGGTTAGCAATCAGCCCCAGCATTTT.

This sequence joins TRBV15 and TRBJ2-5, with D unresolved. V was trimmed by 5 bases and J by 6 bases, leaving 10 bases between them. The germline gives CDR1 LNHNV, CDR2 YYDKDF (reference sequence). This CDR3 spans 12 amino acids. The CDR3 loop reads CATSGARKTQYF. In DNA form, the CDR3 reads TGTGCCACCAGCGGTGCGCGAAAGACCCAGTACTTC.

The CDR3 nucleotides read TGCGCCAGCAGCCAAGGTCCCAGCGGGGGATACACCGGGGAGCTGTTTTTT. Protein sequence: CASSQGPSGGYTGELFF. V and J are TRBV4-1 and TRBJ2-2; 8 bases match TRBD2. The V segment lost 1 base and the J segment 3 bases; nucleotides outside the gene matches: 7. The CDR3 contains 17 residues. Germline CDR1 MGHRA, CDR2 YSYEKL.

The sample holds one count of this clone. V and J are TRBV25-1 and TRBJ2-1; the match to TRBD2 covers 7 bases. Germline CDR1 reads MGHDK; CDR2 reads SYGVNS. This CDR3 spans 16 amino acids. Trimming cost V 1 base and J 10 bases; bases outside gene matches: 13. Written as DNA, the CDR3 is TGTGCCAGCAGTGAATGGGCGGGAGTGGTAGGAGGGGAGCAGTTCTTC. Translation: CASSEWAGVVGGEQFF. Filled out from reference TRBV25-1 and TRBJ2-1, the complete variable domain reads EADIYQTPRYLVIGTGKKITLECSQTMGHDKMYWYQQDPGMELHLIHYSYGVNSTEKGDLSSESTVSRIRTEHFPLTLESARPSHTSQYLCASSEWAGVVGGEQFFGPGTRLTVL.

V usage is TRBV6-5 and J usage is TRBJ1-2; no clear D. Trimming removed 2 bases from V and 5 bases from J, with 15 bases in between. CDR3 length: 15 amino acids. Germline V gives CDR1 MNHEY, CDR2 SVGAGI. CDR3 in DNA: TGTGCCAGCAGTTACATCCCAGTCGGGAGGTATGGCTACACCTTC. Protein sequence: CASSYIPVGRYGYTF.

The chain uses TRBV3-1 (or the pseudogene TRBV3-2) and TRBJ2-1; D perhaps matches TRBD1 (6 bases). Germline V CDR1 and CDR2: LGHDT, YNNKEL (reference sequence). The CDR3 sequence is 14 residues long. Trimming took off 1 base at V and 10 bases at J, with 14 bases between the two ends. The CDR3 loop is CASSQGQGHVEQFF. CDR3 DNA: TGTGCCAGCAGCCAAGGCCAGGGACACGTCGAGCAGTTCTTC.

The CDR3, as DNA: TGTGCCATCAGTGAGTCCCCCAGCGGGGGGGCCCAGGGAGTGACCCAGTACTTC. As protein: CAISESPSGGAQGVTQYF. The V call is TRBV10-3, the J call TRBJ2-5, with 10 bases matching TRBD2. CDR3 size: 18 residues. V was clipped by 0 bases and J by 7 bases; unmatched bases: 14. Germline CDR1 and CDR2: ENHRY and SYGVKD.

J is TRBJ1-1 and V is TRBV19; 8 nucleotides agree with TRBD1. The CDR3 consists of 15 residues. V was clipped by 4 bases and J by 1 base; unmatched bases: 5. Per germline, CDR1 LNHDA and CDR2 SQIVND (reference sequence). CDR3 sequence reads: CASSRRDRSNTEAFF. Written as DNA, the CDR3 is TGTGCCAGTAGTAGGCGGGACAGGTCGAACACTGAAGCTTTCTTT.

The chain is built from TRBV7-9 and TRBJ1-4; maybe TRBD1 (6 bases). Germline values: CDR1 SEHNR, CDR2 FQNEAQ (reference sequence). Trimming removed 5 bases at V and 3 bases at J, with 13 bases between. The CDR3 loop spans 15 amino acids. The CDR3 DNA reads as TGTGCCAGCAGCAAACTGGGGGCGGCTAATGAAAAACTGTTTTTT. Translation gives CASSKLGAANEKLFF.

This clone has a handful of counts. The gene calls are TRBV19 and TRBJ1-5, with a weak D call TRBD1 (6 bases). V shed 5 bases and J shed 7 bases, with 15 bases lying between them. The CDR3 sequence is 14 residues long. CDR1 and CDR2 (germline): LNHDA, SQIVND (reference sequence). CDR3: CASSVQGDGQPQHF. DNA for the CDR3: TGTGCCAGTAGTGTACAGGGTGATGGGCAGCCCCAGCATTTT.

This chain links TRBV19 with TRBJ2-2, with 11 bases identical to TRBD2. V gave up 7 bases and J gave up 6 bases; unmatched junction bases: 10. Germline V CDR1 and CDR2: LNHDA, SQIVND (reference sequence). The CDR3 covers 16 residues. CDR3 amino acids: CASMSGTSGSPGELFF. For the CDR3, the DNA is TGTGCCAGTATGTCAGGTACTAGCGGGAGCCCCGGGGAGCTGTTTTTT.

This clone was seen only once. The chain uses TRBV7-2 and TRBJ1-2, with 7 bases fitting TRBD1. Germline lookup yields CDR1 SGHTA and CDR2 FQGNSA. After removal of 5 bases from V and 4 bases from J, the junction contained 7 bases not matched to a gene. The CDR3 spans 14 residues. The DNA of the CDR3 is TGTGCCAGCAGCACCGGGACAGTGCTCTATGGCTACACCTTC. Protein: CASSTGTVLYGYTF.

The chain recombines TRBV7-6 with TRBJ1-6, with D hard to call. The CDR3 spans 16 residues. V was clipped by 5 bases and J by 0 bases, with 11 bases between them. Germline assignment: CDR1 SGHVS and CDR2 FNYEAQ. CDR3: CASSPTRSSYNSPLHF. CDR3 in DNA: TGTGCCAGCAGCCCCACCCGGAGCTCCTATAATTCACCCCTCCACTTT. The variable domain in full, with the rest retrieved from reference TRBV7-6 and TRBJ1-6, is GAGVSQSPRYKVTKRGQDVALRCDPISGHVSLYWYRQALGQGPEFLTYFNYEAQQDKSGLPNDRFSAERPEGSISTLTIQRTEQRDSAMYRCASSPTRSSYNSPLHFGNGTRLTVT.

V is TRBV5-1 and J is TRBJ1-2; D not resolved. The ends were cut back, 1 base at V and 0 bases at J, with 7 bases in the middle. In germline, CDR1 is SGHRS, CDR2 YFSETQ. The CDR3 extends over 14 amino acids. CDR3 nucleotide sequence: TGCGCCAGCAGCTTGAGCGGGGCTAACTATGGCTACACCTTC. It specifies CASSLSGANYGYTF.